This is a list of T cell receptor beta chains from one sample in a study of regulatory T cells in long-lasting Graves disease. One entry per CDR3 protein, called by TCRdb with MiXCR from the multiplex PCR reads. The repertoire holds about 520,000 distinct CDR3 sequences, with approximately 12% as singletons. The sample also formed part of further work on T cells in Graves' hyperthyroidism and ophthalmopathy.

Sequencing was performed on peripheral blood mononuclear cells (PBMCs), taken at new diagnosis, from a patient treated with antithyroid drugs. The receptors were gathered from a woman under 40 with Graves disease. CDR3s leave out the opening cysteine and the closing phenylalanine or tryptophan.

V	J	CDR3
TRBV5-1	TRBJ2-3	ASSSTSGREADTQY
TRBV2	TRBJ2-5	ASSEAVGRQGTQY
TRBV19	TRBJ2-1	ASSVSGRNYNEQF
TRBV6-1	TRBJ1-6	ASSPGRRGIGSPLH
TRBV27	TRBJ2-3	ASSGLARHTQY
TRBV27	TRBJ1-4	ASSFRPFHFLNEKLF
TRBV28	TRBJ2-5	ASSQNRGLGETQY
TRBV7-9	TRBJ2-7	ASSFPDRPYEQY
TRBV19	TRBJ2-2	ASLHRGTGELF
TRBV30	TRBJ2-2	AWSPGTSSAGELF
TRBV30	TRBJ1-1	AWYQWGLNTEAF
TRBV12-3/TRBV12-4	TRBJ1-1	ASNIGTSGDTEAF
TRBV7-9	TRBJ2-2	ASSLVGVNTGELF
TRBV10-3	TRBJ2-3	AISESYVREGRLPPSSTDTQY
TRBV20-1	TRBJ2-1	SPSSGTSYNEQF
TRBV15	TRBJ2-1	ATSRDSGSAQEGWLTHEQF
TRBV2	TRBJ2-5	ASGGGLAVQETQY
TRBV20-1	TRBJ2-7	SASETGGFFYEQY
TRBV30	TRBJ2-5	AWSPFQETQY
TRBV28	TRBJ2-7	ASGKDDYYYEQY
TRBV27	TRBJ1-1	ASSLGWNTEAF
TRBV28	TRBJ2-7	ASGTVPPYEQY
TRBV13	TRBJ2-7	ASSAGGHQEAYEQY
TRBV20-1	TRBJ1-2	SASGTYRVRLYGYT
TRBV28	TRBJ2-7	ASSELVFYEQY
TRBV29-1	TRBJ2-2	SVDRENTGELF
TRBV19	TRBJ2-7	ASSIVLAHSYEQY
TRBV7-9	TRBJ2-7	ASSSDEKRDEQY
TRBV11-3	TRBJ1-2	ASSLDANYGYT
TRBV28	TRBJ1-6	ASQLLGDRSISYSPLH
TRBV11-3	TRBJ2-3	ASSLEAGPWDTQY